A selection of T cell receptor beta chains follows, all from one sample in a study of blood T cells in healthy people across ages. TCRdb used MiXCR to reprocess the 5' RACE reads, holding one entry per CDR3 protein. Here the sample spans about 1,800,000 distinct CDR3 sequences, 25% to 30% being singletons. The specimen was blood. These receptors came from a woman in her 30s in good health. Each CDR3 is given without its conserved first and last residue.

j_gene: TRBJ1-4
v_gene: TRBV5-5
CDR3aa: ASSTRQGAEEKLF

j_gene: TRBJ2-7
v_gene: TRBV18
CDR3aa: ASSPPAARGSYEQY

j_gene: TRBJ1-2
v_gene: TRBV29-1
CDR3aa: SVAPGQGYGYT

j_gene: TRBJ2-5
v_gene: TRBV7-2
CDR3aa: ASSFYRLGQGEQY

j_gene: TRBJ2-7
v_gene: TRBV20-1
CDR3aa: SASHRDRSSYEQY

j_gene: TRBJ1-2
v_gene: TRBV5-1
CDR3aa: ASSFGGEANYGYT

j_gene: TRBJ2-7
v_gene: TRBV7-2
CDR3aa: ASSLDGGRYEQY

j_gene: TRBJ1-5
v_gene: TRBV2
CDR3aa: ASSERTGNQPQH

j_gene: TRBJ2-5
v_gene: TRBV5-1
CDR3aa: ASSQATSGRAETQY

j_gene: TRBJ2-7
v_gene: TRBV28
CDR3aa: ATYSPRGSYEQY

j_gene: TRBJ2-6
v_gene: TRBV2
CDR3aa: ASRVRRDSGANVLT

j_gene: TRBJ1-4
v_gene: TRBV18
CDR3aa: ASSLVFKDNEKRF

j_gene: TRBJ2-2
v_gene: TRBV2
CDR3aa: ASRWTGPNTGELF

j_gene: TRBJ2-5
v_gene: TRBV20-1
CDR3aa: SARDQQTIQETQY

j_gene: -
v_gene: TRBV10-3
CDR3aa: AISRISLPYNEQY

j_gene: TRBJ2-5
v_gene: TRBV6-6
CDR3aa: ASSYSSQGTQY

j_gene: TRBJ2-7
v_gene: TRBV7-6
CDR3aa: ASSLTGEEGEQY

j_gene: TRBJ2-2
v_gene: TRBV6-4
CDR3aa: ASSSQHTGELF

j_gene: TRBJ1-4
v_gene: TRBV28
CDR3aa: AANPQGNNEKLF

j_gene: -
v_gene: TRBV6-5
CDR3aa: ASSSDPGNADEQY

j_gene: TRBJ2-1
v_gene: TRBV5-1
CDR3aa: ASSSAGTSLLNEQF

j_gene: TRBJ2-5
v_gene: TRBV5-1
CDR3aa: ASSVAGALRETQY

j_gene: TRBJ2-1
v_gene: TRBV7-2
CDR3aa: ASSRRDSPYNEQF

j_gene: TRBJ2-1
v_gene: TRBV18
CDR3aa: ASTGTGDIFNEQF

j_gene: TRBJ2-5
v_gene: TRBV7-2
CDR3aa: ASSVGDSKETQY

j_gene: TRBJ1-2
v_gene: TRBV28
CDR3aa: ASSEGRGNGYT

j_gene: TRBJ1-2
v_gene: TRBV28
CDR3aa: ASSRQRANYGYT

j_gene: TRBJ2-5
v_gene: TRBV6-1
CDR3aa: ASSEGPGGRKTQY

j_gene: TRBJ1-5
v_gene: TRBV12-3/TRBV12-4
CDR3aa: ASSLEGSEPQH

j_gene: TRBJ1-1
v_gene: TRBV15
CDR3aa: ATSPDRGNTEAF

j_gene: TRBJ2-5
v_gene: TRBV7-2
CDR3aa: ASSLGGELEETQY

j_gene: TRBJ2-2
v_gene: TRBV25-1
CDR3aa: ASKGGGSGELF

j_gene: TRBJ1-4
v_gene: TRBV18
CDR3aa: ASSRGPTNEKLF

j_gene: TRBJ2-7
v_gene: TRBV20-1
CDR3aa: SAGGYRTSAPQEQY

j_gene: TRBJ2-7
v_gene: TRBV24-1
CDR3aa: ATSEDSYEQY

j_gene: TRBJ2-3
v_gene: TRBV5-1
CDR3aa: ASSFTLASADTQY

j_gene: TRBJ2-5
v_gene: TRBV7-9
CDR3aa: ASSLAAQGAWETQY

j_gene: TRBJ2-1
v_gene: TRBV19
CDR3aa: ASSRGLSRVNEQF

j_gene: TRBJ2-7
v_gene: TRBV6-6
CDR3aa: ASSYPDGTGKQY

j_gene: TRBJ1-5
v_gene: TRBV15
CDR3aa: ATSRDGLSNQPQH

j_gene: TRBJ2-1
v_gene: TRBV11-3
CDR3aa: ASSLGTSGRHNEQF

j_gene: TRBJ2-1
v_gene: TRBV5-1
CDR3aa: ASSLASASGGAEQF

j_gene: TRBJ1-2
v_gene: TRBV12-5
CDR3aa: ASGLVGSHDYT

j_gene: TRBJ2-7
v_gene: TRBV21-1
CDR3aa: ASSTRTEKYPEQY

j_gene: TRBJ2-3
v_gene: TRBV7-9
CDR3aa: ASSLLKTSLGDTQY

j_gene: TRBJ1-5
v_gene: TRBV6-2/TRBV6-3
CDR3aa: ASRDTGQPQH

j_gene: TRBJ2-1
v_gene: TRBV2
CDR3aa: ASRAPGGGGVNEQF

j_gene: TRBJ1-2
v_gene: TRBV20-1
CDR3aa: SASPRTGAGNYGYT

j_gene: TRBJ2-1
v_gene: TRBV5-1
CDR3aa: ASSERHTVSSYNEQV

j_gene: TRBJ2-3
v_gene: TRBV20-1
CDR3aa: SARTDVGTDTQY

j_gene: TRBJ2-4
v_gene: TRBV21-1
CDR3aa: ASSKVRLAKNIQY

j_gene: TRBJ2-4
v_gene: TRBV5-1
CDR3aa: ASSAGWTKNIQY